These T cell receptor beta chains were read from a single sample in a study of blood T cell repertoires in COVID-19. Using immunoSEQ multiplex PCR, the repertoire was profiled, and TCRdb retains in-frame clones only, with some absent. This table holds approximately 360,000 clones, almost 90% found once. The source material was peripheral blood. Source of these receptors: a man between 18 and 29 years old with active or convalescent COVID-19. The CDR3 runs from the conserved cysteine through the conserved F or W. D genes are given only for firm matches.

v_gene	d_gene	len	j_gene	CDR3aa
TRBV6-2/TRBV6-3	-	11	TRBJ2-7	CASSQYYEQYF
TRBV19	TRBD2	13	TRBJ2-5	CASSNSGQETQYF
TRBV20-1	TRBD1	16	TRBJ2-5	CSASFRDRGNQETQYF
TRBV5-4	-	16	TRBJ2-1	CASRPGGDRPYNEQFF
TRBV15	TRBD1	16	TRBJ1-5	CATSRGFRDSNQPQHF
TRBV11-2	TRBD2	15	TRBJ2-1	CASSLGTSGLDEQFF
TRBV6-2/TRBV6-3	TRBD1	14	TRBJ1-2	CASSYHSGGNGYTF
TRBV28	-	17	TRBJ1-2	CASSFPANPGQHYGYTF
TRBV6-2/TRBV6-3	TRBD1	16	TRBJ1-5	CASSTRTGTSNQPQHF
TRBV7-3	-	14	TRBJ1-1	CASSLTKQNTEAFF
TRBV29-1	TRBD1	12	TRBJ1-2	CSVLTGGSGYTF
TRBV6-5	TRBD2	14	TRBJ2-1	CASSYLGLGNEQFF
TRBV28	-	14	TRBJ2-7	CASRTLGQTHEQYF
TRBV4-1	-	15	TRBJ1-4	CASSQVGQEGEKLFF
TRBV11-2	-	14	TRBJ1-5	CASSLGFPYQPQHF
TRBV23-1	-	15	TRBJ1-6	CASSHGQPFNSPLHF
TRBV7-3	TRBD1	14	TRBJ1-1	CASSLNPGQTEAFF
TRBV9	-	18	TRBJ1-1	CASSATRGLGREGTEAFF
TRBV7-2	-	16	TRBJ1-6	CASSLGPRVGNSPLHF
TRBV27	-	13	TRBJ2-7	CASSLGVRGEQYF
TRBV12-3/TRBV12-4	TRBD2	12	TRBJ2-1	CASSLAGPVQFF
TRBV5-6	TRBD2	17	TRBJ2-3	CASSSFPPSGGTDTQYF
TRBV6-6	-	12	TRBJ1-1	CASSYSESEAFF
TRBV10-3	-	13	TRBJ2-7	CAIKLDGTYEQYF
TRBV19	-	12	TRBJ2-1	CASRGDRIEQFF
TRBV7-9	-	12	TRBJ2-1	CASSQRVDEQFF
TRBV2	-	15	TRBJ2-1	CASRESGNIYNEQFF
TRBV9	-	15	TRBJ1-1	CASSVESGLSTEAFF
TRBV2	TRBD1	15	TRBJ1-6	CASSEAGRGVSPLHF
TRBV14	-	12	TRBJ2-3	CASSHQGGTQYF
TRBV2	TRBD1	14	TRBJ1-2	CASRGQVLTYGYTF
TRBV7-2	-	16	TRBJ1-3	CASSLVPGSSGNTIYF
TRBV11-2	-	13	TRBJ1-1	CASSLTVNTEAFF
TRBV6-1	-	15	TRBJ1-2	CASSEVRRLNYGYTF
TRBV7-2	-	13	TRBJ1-2	CASSLRRADGYTF
TRBV6-5	-	11	TRBJ1-1	CATSRDTEAFF
TRBV13	TRBD1	15	TRBJ1-2	CASSPWGQPNYGYTF
TRBV7-9	-	13	TRBJ2-2	CASSLVTNGELFF
TRBV5-6	-	14	TRBJ1-1	CASSLAGPYTEAFF
TRBV7-2	TRBD2	14	TRBJ2-1	CASSLSLAGNQQFF
TRBV5-1	-	16	TRBJ2-2	CASRQPRGSNTGELFF
TRBV18	TRBD2	17	TRBJ2-5	CATQPNRGGRGQETQYF
TRBV4-3	TRBD1	20	TRBJ1-4	CASSQETGTGSFATNEKLFF
TRBV2	TRBD1	14	TRBJ2-2	CASSRTGNTGELFF
TRBV13	-	13	TRBJ1-2	CASSFWSADGYTF
TRBV5-8	-	17	TRBJ2-1	CASSPLLAVPTYNEQFF
TRBV4-1	TRBD2	18	TRBJ2-3	CASSQHPIPSGGLDTQYF
TRBV19	TRBD2	17	TRBJ2-7	CASSSRTSGSESYEQYF
TRBV28	-	14	TRBJ1-2	CASSLEGGSYGYTF
TRBV14	-	13	TRBJ1-1	CASSLSLNTEAFF